The entry below describes one T cell receptor (beta chain). Its antigen is unknown. Germline CDR1 is SGHVS and CDR2 is FQNEAQ. V was pared by 3 bases and J by 7 bases, with 13 bases between. This CDR3 region has 15 residues. TCRdb's copy holds only in-frame clones and misses some; the assay was immunoSEQ multiplex PCR. The table lists 50,000 to 60,000 clones, under 90% of them singletons. This sample was included in a study of memory CD4+ T cells and cytomegalovirus serostatus. Study-level background: Donors were healthy Belgian adults, 10 or so CMV seropositive and around 24 seronegative.

Study results and caveats: Of approximately 150 reported CMV TCRbeta sequences, under 70 were found in memory CD4+ repertoires.

The sort gate was single viable CD3+CD4+CD8-CD45RO+ cells for memory CD4+ T cells. CD4+ T cells were isolated by positive magnetic selection. The sample taken for sequencing was memory CD4+ T cells from blood. The chain links TRBV7-8 to TRBJ1-6, with a weak D call TRBD1 (6 bases). The clonotype was recovered from an adult in good health and CMV-seronegative. CDR3 protein: CASSLLTGKNSPLHF. The DNA for the CDR3 is TGTGCCAGCAGCTTGCTAACAGGGAAAAATTCACCCCTCCACTTT. Full variable domain (remainder filled in from reference TRBV7-8 and TRBJ1-6): GAGVSQSPRYKVAKRGQDVALRCDPISGHVSLFWYQQALGQGPEFLTYFQNEAQLDKSGLPSDRFFAERPEGSVSTLKIQRTQQEDSAVYLCASSLLTGKNSPLHFGNGTRLTVT.